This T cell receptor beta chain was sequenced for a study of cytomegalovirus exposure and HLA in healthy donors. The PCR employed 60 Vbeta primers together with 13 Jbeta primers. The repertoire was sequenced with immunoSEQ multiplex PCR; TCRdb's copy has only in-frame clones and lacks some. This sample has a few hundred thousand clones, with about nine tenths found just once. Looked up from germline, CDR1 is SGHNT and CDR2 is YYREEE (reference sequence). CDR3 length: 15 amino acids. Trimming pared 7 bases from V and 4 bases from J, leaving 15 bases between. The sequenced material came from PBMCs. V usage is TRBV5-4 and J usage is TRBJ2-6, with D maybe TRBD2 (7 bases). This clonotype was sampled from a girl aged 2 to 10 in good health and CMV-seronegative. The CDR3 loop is CASGGGAGGANVLTF. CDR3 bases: TGTGCCAGCGGAGGGGGGGCTGGAGGGGCCAACGTCCTGACTTTC. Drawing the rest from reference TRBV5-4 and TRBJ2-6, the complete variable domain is ETGVTQSPTHLIKTRGQQVTLRCSSQSGHNTVSWYQQALGQGPQFIFQYYREEENGRGNFPPRFSGLQFPNYSSELNVNALELDDSALYLCASGGGAGGANVLTFGAGSRLTVL.